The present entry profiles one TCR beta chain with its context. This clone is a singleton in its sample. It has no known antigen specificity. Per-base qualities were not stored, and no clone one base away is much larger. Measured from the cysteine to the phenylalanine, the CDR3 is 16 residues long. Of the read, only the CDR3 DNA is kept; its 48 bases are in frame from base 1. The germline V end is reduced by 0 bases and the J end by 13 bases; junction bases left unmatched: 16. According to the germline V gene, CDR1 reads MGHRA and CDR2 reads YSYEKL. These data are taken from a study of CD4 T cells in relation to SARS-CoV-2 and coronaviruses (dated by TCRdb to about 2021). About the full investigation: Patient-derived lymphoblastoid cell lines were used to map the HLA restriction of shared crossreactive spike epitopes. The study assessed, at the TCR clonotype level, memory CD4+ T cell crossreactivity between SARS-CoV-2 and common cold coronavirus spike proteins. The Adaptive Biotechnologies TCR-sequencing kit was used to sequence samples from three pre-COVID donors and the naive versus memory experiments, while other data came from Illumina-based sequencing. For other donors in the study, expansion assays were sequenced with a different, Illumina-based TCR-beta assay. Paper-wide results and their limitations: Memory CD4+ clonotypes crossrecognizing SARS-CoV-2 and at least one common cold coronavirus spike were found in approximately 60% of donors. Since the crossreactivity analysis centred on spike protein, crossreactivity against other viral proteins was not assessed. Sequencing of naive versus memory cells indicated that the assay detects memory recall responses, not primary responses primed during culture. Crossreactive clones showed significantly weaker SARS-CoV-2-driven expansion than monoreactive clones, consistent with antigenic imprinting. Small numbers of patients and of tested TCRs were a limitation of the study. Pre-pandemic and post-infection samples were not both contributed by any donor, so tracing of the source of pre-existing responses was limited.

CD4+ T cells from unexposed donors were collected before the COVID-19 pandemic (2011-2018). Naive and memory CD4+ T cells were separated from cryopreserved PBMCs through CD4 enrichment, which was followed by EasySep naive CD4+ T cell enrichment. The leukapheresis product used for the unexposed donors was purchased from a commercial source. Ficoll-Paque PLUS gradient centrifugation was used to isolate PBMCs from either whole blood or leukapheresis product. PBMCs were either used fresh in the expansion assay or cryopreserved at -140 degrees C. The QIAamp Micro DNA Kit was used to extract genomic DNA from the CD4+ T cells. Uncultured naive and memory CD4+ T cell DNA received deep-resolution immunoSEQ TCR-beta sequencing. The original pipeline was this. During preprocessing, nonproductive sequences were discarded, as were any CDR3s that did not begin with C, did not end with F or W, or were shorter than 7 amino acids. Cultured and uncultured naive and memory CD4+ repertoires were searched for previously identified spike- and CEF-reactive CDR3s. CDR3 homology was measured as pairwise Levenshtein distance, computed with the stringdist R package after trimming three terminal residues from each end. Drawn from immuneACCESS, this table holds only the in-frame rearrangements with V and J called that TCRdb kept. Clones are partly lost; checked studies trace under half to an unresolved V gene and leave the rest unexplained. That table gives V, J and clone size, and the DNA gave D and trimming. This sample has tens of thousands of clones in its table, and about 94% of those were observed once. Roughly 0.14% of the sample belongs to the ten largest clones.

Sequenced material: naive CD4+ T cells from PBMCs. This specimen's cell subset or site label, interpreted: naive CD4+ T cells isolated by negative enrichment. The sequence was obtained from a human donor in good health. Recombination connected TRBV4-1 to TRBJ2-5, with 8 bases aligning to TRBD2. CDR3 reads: CASSQDGTGGGLSSYF. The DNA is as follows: TGCGCCAGCAGCCAAGATGGTACGGGAGGGGGTTTATCATCGTACTTC.